A selection of T cell receptor beta chains follows, all from one sample in a study of blood T cell repertoires in COVID-19. Sequencing used immunoSEQ multiplex PCR; TCRdb keeps in-frame clones, though not all of them. The sample contains around 500,000 clones, over 75% of which appear only once. Sequencing input: PBMCs or T cells enriched from blood (not recorded which). These receptors were taken from a woman aged 40 to 50 who had recovered from COVID-19. Both conserved end residues are part of each CDR3. D genes are given only for firm matches. Clone size, where shown, is once, few, many, or a class for clones that have expanded.

v_call	j_call	clone_size	d_call	cdr3_nt	cdr3_aa
TRBV7-9	TRBJ1-2	.	.	TGTGCCAGCAGGCACATAGGAGGGGCCCCCAACTATGGCTACACCTTC	CASRHIGGAPNYGYTF
TRBV2	TRBJ1-2	.	TRBD1	TGTGCCAGCAGGGGGGGGACAGGGACCCTCTATGGCTACACCTTC	CASRGGTGTLYGYTF
TRBV2	TRBJ2-5	.	.	TGTGCCAGCAGTGACAGGGCGCAAGAGACCCAGTACTTC	CASSDRAQETQYF
TRBV11-3	TRBJ2-7	.	TRBD1	TGTGCCAGCAGCGCGCGGAGGGGGACAGGGATTTTCTACGAGCAGTACTTC	CASSARRGTGIFYEQYF
TRBV27	TRBJ1-3	few	.	TGTGCCAGCAGTTTGGAGCCGGGACTCGGAAACACCATATATTTT	CASSLEPGLGNTIYF
TRBV10-2	TRBJ2-5	.	.	TGCGCCAGCAGTGACCCTGCCAGGGAGACCCAGTACTTC	CASSDPARETQYF
TRBV11-3	TRBJ2-7	.	.	TGTGCCAGCAGCTTAAATTTCGACGAGCAGTACTTC	CASSLNFDEQYF
TRBV19	TRBJ2-1	once	.	TGTGCCAGTAGCGTCAGGTCATCGTATGAGCAGTTCTTC	CASSVRSSYEQFF
TRBV7-8	TRBJ2-1	.	TRBD2	TGTGCCAGCAGCTCGGGACTAGCGGAGTACAATGAGCAGTTCTTC	CASSSGLAEYNEQFF
TRBV29-1	TRBJ2-3	.	.	TGCAGCGTGTTACCAGAAAGTGCATATACGCAGTATTTT	CSVLPESAYTQYF
TRBV10-2	TRBJ1-5	.	TRBD1	TGCGCCAGCAGACAGGGGGAGGATCAGCCCCAGCATTTT	CASRQGEDQPQHF
TRBV5-4	TRBJ2-2	.	TRBD2	TGTGCCAGCACCTACCCGGGACTAGCGGGAGTGGACACCGGGGAGCTGTTTTTT	CASTYPGLAGVDTGELFF
TRBV4-3	TRBJ1-5	.	.	TGCGCCAGCAGCCAAGATCTTGGCGGGGGTCATCAGCCCCAGCATTTT	CASSQDLGGGHQPQHF
TRBV5-1	TRBJ2-5	.	TRBD2	TGCGCCAGCAGCTCTCGCTTGACTAGCGGGAGGGCAGAGACCCAGTACTTC	CASSSRLTSGRAETQYF
TRBV28	TRBJ1-2	.	.	TGTGCCAGCAGTTGGGCCCCCGGGGATTCCTATGGCTACACCTTC	CASSWAPGDSYGYTF
TRBV4-3	TRBJ2-7	.	TRBD1	TGCGCCAGCAGCCAAGAGATAGGGGGACAGGGATCCTACGAGCAGTACTTC	CASSQEIGGQGSYEQYF
TRBV30	TRBJ2-1	.	.	TGTGCCTGGAGTATCAAAGCCGGACTGACGAATGAGCAGTTCTTC	CAWSIKAGLTNEQFF
TRBV29-1	TRBJ1-1	.	TRBD1	TGCAGCTACGTGGGACAGGGGGCATCATTTACTGAAGCTTTCTTT	CSYVGQGASFTEAFF
TRBV7-2	TRBJ1-4	.	TRBD1	TGTGCCAGCAGCCGGACAGGGAGTGGTGAAAAACTGTTTTTT	CASSRTGSGEKLFF
TRBV10-2	TRBJ1-1	.	.	TGCGCCAGCAGTGGGGGGGACACTGAAGCTTTCTTT	CASSGGDTEAFF
TRBV15	TRBJ2-2	.	.	TGTGCCACCAGCAGAGATGAGGTGAATAGGGAGCTGTTTTTT	CATSRDEVNRELFF
TRBV25-1	TRBJ1-2	.	.	TGTGCCAGCAGCTGGGACACCCGGTCGGAGGGCTACACCTTC	CASSWDTRSEGYTF
TRBV28	TRBJ2-1	.	TRBD2	TGTGCCAGCAGACAATACGCGGGAGGGGCTGGGGATGAGCAGTTCTTC	CASRQYAGGAGDEQFF
TRBV4-1	TRBJ2-7	.	TRBD1	TGCGCCAGCAGCCAGAGAAGGGACAGGGAATCCTACGAGCAGTACTTC	CASSQRRDRESYEQYF
TRBV5-4	TRBJ1-1	once	.	TGTGCCAGCAGCTTGGAGAGAGCCCGAGCTTTCTTT	CASSLERARAFF
TRBV20-1	TRBJ2-7	.	.	TGCAGTGCTAGTAAGGGGGCCTACGAGCAGTACTTC	CSASKGAYEQYF
TRBV18	TRBJ2-6	.	TRBD2	TGTGCCAGCTCACCACAGGGACTAGCGGGGGCCAACGTCCTGACTTTC	CASSPQGLAGANVLTF
TRBV11-2	TRBJ1-2	few	.	TGTGCCAGCAGCTTCAGGGATGGCTACACCTTC	CASSFRDGYTF
TRBV23-1	TRBJ2-7	once	.	TGCGCCAGCGCTATCCTGAGCTCCTACGAGCAGTACTTC	CASAILSSYEQYF
TRBV12-3/TRBV12-4	TRBJ1-4	once	.	TGTGCCAGCAGGGGGGGAGATAATGAAAAACTGTTTTTT	CASRGGDNEKLFF
TRBV6-5	TRBJ1-2	.	TRBD1	TGTGCCAGTGGACAGGGTGGAGGCTACACCTTC	CASGQGGGYTF
TRBV7-8	TRBJ2-1	.	TRBD1	TGTGCCAGCAGCTTAATGGGACAGATGGGAGAGCAGTTCTTC	CASSLMGQMGEQFF
TRBV2	TRBJ2-7	few	.	TGTGCCAGCAGTGATAGCCAAGAAGGTTATGACGAGCAGTACTTC	CASSDSQEGYDEQYF
TRBV2	TRBJ1-2	.	TRBD1	TGTGCCAGCATCCAGGACAGGGAGGATGGCTACACCTTC	CASIQDREDGYTF
TRBV18	TRBJ1-1	.	.	TGTGCCAGCTCACCAGCGGGGACTGAAGCTTTCTTT	CASSPAGTEAFF
TRBV6-2/TRBV6-3	TRBJ2-4	.	TRBD2	TGTGCCAGCAGTTTGGGCGCTCGGGGGAGGGGTTCCTCAAACATTCAGTACTTC	CASSLGARGRGSSNIQYF
TRBV10-1	TRBJ1-1	.	.	TGCGCCAGCAGAATGGGGGGAGAGGACACTGAAGCTTTCTTT	CASRMGGEDTEAFF
TRBV7-2	TRBJ2-1	.	TRBD1	TGTGCCAGCAGCACAACCGGGACAGGGTACAATGAGCAGTTCTTC	CASSTTGTGYNEQFF
TRBV7-2	TRBJ1-5	.	.	TGTGCCAGCAGCCCTCGGGGGGGACGCAATCAGCCCCAGCATTTT	CASSPRGGRNQPQHF